The clone carrying this T cell receptor (beta chain) appeared a few times. What it binds is not known. The record originates from a study of identical twins. Study-wide findings and caveats: The study based its conclusions on cross-sectional statistical analysis and did not follow the same donors.

Unique molecular identifiers were present on cDNA, and template switching added a universal primer site. TCRdb re-analysed the 5' RACE reads in MiXCR, keeping a single row per CDR3 protein. The sample gives some 760,000 distinct CDR3 sequences, 15% to 20% of which show up once; under 15% is in the top ten. V lost 3 bases and J 2 bases, leaving 13 bases between the germline ends. The length of the CDR3 is 16 residues. Germline assignment: CDR1 LNHNV and CDR2 YYDKDF (reference sequence). Healthy Caucasians made up all donors. These data were likewise used in another study, on T cells expressing NK-cell markers. From that study: Over 5 donors showed dominant NKG2C+ clonotypes comprising roughly 1.0-7.0% of their CD8+ T cells.

The sequenced sample was PBMCs. This chain links TRBV15 with TRBJ2-2; D is possibly TRBD1 (6 bases). The TCR originated in a woman between 18 and 29 years old in good health. The CDR3 spells CATSSRQEKNTGELFF. DNA of the CDR3: TGTGCCACCAGCAGCCGACAGGAGAAAAACACCGGGGAGCTGTTTTTT.